The 17 T cell receptor beta chains below all came from one sample that was sequenced in a study of OX40 agonist ivuxolimab in advanced cancers. Clones were read by immunoSEQ multiplex PCR, and TCRdb kept only the in-frame ones, dropping some. The top ten clones hold around a sixth of a sample with more than 65,000 clones, 90% to 95% of them seen once. The material was CD4+ or CD8+ T cells sorted from blood, obtained in a trial of the OX40 agonist ivuxolimab. The receptor set was obtained from an adult with an advanced solid tumor such as melanoma, head and neck, liver or kidney cancer.

The V call is TRBV19, the J call TRBJ2-3; D remains unclear. The CDR3 length is 12 residues. Germline V CDR1 and CDR2: LNHDA, SQIVND (reference sequence). V lost 10 bases to trimming and J lost 3 bases, with 11 bases between them. In nucleotides, the CDR3 is TGTGCCATTGGGGTCCCGACAGATACGCAGTATTTT. This encodes CAIGVPTDTQYF.

This clone was picked up one time. The chain combines TRBV4-3 with TRBJ2-7; 9 positions match TRBD1. This CDR3 spans 15 amino acids. The germline gives CDR1 LGHNA, CDR2 YSLEER. Trimming removed 3 bases from V and 1 base from J; junction bases left unmatched: 4. DNA for the CDR3: TGCGCCAGCAGCCATTCCGGGACAGGGTCCTACGAGCAGTACTTC. It translates to CASSHSGTGSYEQYF.

The rearrangement joins TRBV27 to TRBJ2-1; tentative D call: TRBD1 (7 bases). The CDR3 has 13 amino acids. Germline V gene lookup returns CDR1 MNHEY and CDR2 SMNVEV (reference sequence). The V and J ends lost 8 bases and 8 bases respectively, with 16 bases between them. The CDR3 here is CASWGRGDDEQFF. For the CDR3, the DNA is TGTGCCAGCTGGGGCAGGGGGGACGATGAGCAGTTCTTC.

V gene TRBV9 combines with J gene TRBJ2-5, with D tentatively TRBD1 (6 bases). The V gene's germline CDR1 is SGDLS and CDR2 YYNGEE. V was shortened by 4 bases and J by 1 base, with 11 bases between the two germline ends. This CDR3 is built from 14 residues. The CDR3 sequence: CASSQTGIQETQYF. The CDR3 region has the DNA TGTGCCAGCAGCCAAACAGGGATCCAAGAGACCCAGTACTTC.

The gene calls are TRBV29-1 and TRBJ2-7, with D perhaps TRBD1 (6 bases). The germline V and J ends were trimmed by 4 bases and 4 bases, with 11 bases remaining between them. Per germline, CDR1 SQVTM and CDR2 ANQGSEA. The CDR3 loop spans 12 amino acids. Here the CDR3 reads CSVVRGRYEQYF. The CDR3 bases are TGCAGCGTTGTCAGGGGTCGGTACGAGCAGTACTTC.

This rearrangement joins TRBV7-9 to TRBJ1-4; D not certain. Germline V CDR1 and CDR2: SEHNR, FQNEAQ (reference sequence). Trimming removed 5 bases from V and 7 bases from J, with 11 bases in between. The CDR3 is made up of 13 amino acids. The CDR3 is CASSLWRGEKLFF. The CDR3 DNA reads TGTGCCAGCAGCCTCTGGCGTGGTGAAAAACTGTTTTTT. Drawing the rest from reference TRBV7-9 and TRBJ1-4, the complete variable domain is DTGVSQNPRHKITKRGQNVTFRCDPISEHNRLYWYRQTLGQGPEFLTYFQNEAQLEKSRLLSDRFSAERPKGSFSTLEIQRTEQGDSAMYLCASSLWRGEKLFFGSGTQLSVL.

The chain carries TRBV5-1 and TRBJ2-7; D gene ambiguous. Trimming removed 0 bases at V and 4 bases at J, with 14 bases between. CDR3 length equals 15 residues. Germline CDR1 and CDR2: SGHRS and YFSETQ. The CDR3 coding sequence is TGCGCCAGCAGCTTGGATCAGGTCCCCATTTACGAGCAGTACTTC. Translation: CASSLDQVPIYEQYF.

This chain links TRBV28 with TRBJ2-7; TRBD2 matches 11 bases. Germline V gene data show CDR1 as MDHEN and CDR2 as SYDVKM. The V segment lost 4 bases and the J segment 3 bases; nucleotides outside the gene matches: 11. The CDR3 runs to 17 residues. The CDR3 DNA is TGTGCCAGCAGTTCTCACTCTATAGCGGGAGGGCTCTACGAGCAGTACTTC. Translating gives CASSSHSIAGGLYEQYF.

The chain links TRBV7-6 to TRBJ2-7; no reliable D call. Germline V gene data show CDR1 as SGHVS and CDR2 as FNYEAQ. This CDR3 spans 11 amino acids. Trimming took off 4 bases at V and 2 bases at J, with 3 bases between the two ends. The CDR3 sequence is CASSSTYEQYF. The CDR3 nucleotides are TGTGCCAGCAGCTCCACCTACGAGCAGTACTTC. Full variable domain (outside the CDR3, taken from reference TRBV7-6 and TRBJ2-7): GAGVSQSPRYKVTKRGQDVALRCDPISGHVSLYWYRQALGQGPEFLTYFNYEAQQDKSGLPNDRFSAERPEGSISTLTIQRTEQRDSAMYRCASSSTYEQYFGPGTRLTVT.

The gene calls are TRBV27 and TRBJ2-2; D gene uncertain. The CDR3 consists of 14 residues. The ends were cut back, 2 bases at V and 2 bases at J, with 6 bases in the middle. Germline V gene data show CDR1 as MNHEY and CDR2 as SMNVEV (reference sequence). The CDR3 here is CASSLIPNTGELFF. The CDR3 DNA sequence: TGTGCCAGCAGTTTAATACCTAACACCGGGGAGCTGTTTTTT.

The chain couples TRBV29-1 to TRBJ1-2, with a weak D call TRBD1 (5 bases). Germline-derived CDR1 and CDR2 are SQVTM and ANQGSEA. There are 13 residues in the CDR3. V was clipped by 6 bases and J by 8 bases, with 19 bases between them. CDR3 bases: TGCAGCGTGGTCGTTGGGGGACCCTGGGGCTACACCTTC. This gives the protein CSVVVGGPWGYTF.

The rearrangement uses TRBV6-1 and TRBJ2-7; 7 positions match TRBD1. The CDR3 is made up of 15 amino acids. The trim removed 3 bases at V and 0 bases at J, leaving 5 bases unmatched. Germline CDR1 reads MNHNS; CDR2 reads SASEGT. CDR3 residues: CASSERQGVSYEQYF. In DNA, the CDR3 is TGTGCCAGCAGTGAGCGGCAGGGGGTCTCCTACGAGCAGTACTTC.

The chain employs TRBV29-1 and TRBJ2-7; D tentatively reads TRBD1 or TRBD2 (5 bases each). Germline values: CDR1 SQVTM, CDR2 ANQGSEA. The V gene lost 5 bases and the J gene lost 5 bases, with 10 bases spanning the gap. The length of the CDR3 is 11 residues. The CDR3: CSVPGPHEQYF. The DNA for the CDR3 is TGCAGCGTTCCGGGACCCCACGAGCAGTACTTC.

The chain couples TRBV29-1 to TRBJ1-2; TRBD1 might be the D (5 bases). Germline V lookup: CDR1 SQVTM, CDR2 ANQGSEA. This CDR3 is built from 13 residues. V was cut by 7 bases and J by 4 bases, with 16 bases left in between. The CDR3 protein is CSAHRGELYGYTF. CDR3 sequence (DNA): TGCAGCGCCCACAGAGGGGAGCTCTATGGCTACACCTTC.

The rearrangement links TRBV27 to TRBJ2-1, with no clear D. This CDR3 has 14 residues. Germline CDR1 reads MNHEY; CDR2 reads SMNVEV (reference sequence). V lost 3 bases, J lost 0 bases, and 6 bases lay in between. The CDR3 protein is CASSFGTSYNEQFF. The DNA for the CDR3 is TGTGCCAGCAGTTTTGGAACCTCCTACAATGAGCAGTTCTTC.

The chain employs TRBV7-8 and TRBJ1-5; 9 nucleotides agree with TRBD1. CDR1 is SGHVS, CDR2 FQNEAQ, per germline. The ends lost 3 bases at V and 7 bases at J; junction bases unmatched: 4. This CDR3 has 14 amino acids. CDR3 DNA: TGTGCCAGCAGCTTGGGACAGGGAACCCAGCCCCAGCATTTT. It codes for CASSLGQGTQPQHF.

A single count supports this clone. The genes are TRBV4-3 and TRBJ2-7, with 7 bases aligning to TRBD2. Germline V CDR1 and CDR2: LGHNA, YSLEER. V was clipped by 3 bases and J by 1 base; unmatched bases: 0. CDR3 length equals 13 residues. The CDR3 here is CASSHGGSYEQYF. The DNA for the CDR3 is TGCGCCAGCAGCCACGGGGGGTCCTACGAGCAGTACTTC.